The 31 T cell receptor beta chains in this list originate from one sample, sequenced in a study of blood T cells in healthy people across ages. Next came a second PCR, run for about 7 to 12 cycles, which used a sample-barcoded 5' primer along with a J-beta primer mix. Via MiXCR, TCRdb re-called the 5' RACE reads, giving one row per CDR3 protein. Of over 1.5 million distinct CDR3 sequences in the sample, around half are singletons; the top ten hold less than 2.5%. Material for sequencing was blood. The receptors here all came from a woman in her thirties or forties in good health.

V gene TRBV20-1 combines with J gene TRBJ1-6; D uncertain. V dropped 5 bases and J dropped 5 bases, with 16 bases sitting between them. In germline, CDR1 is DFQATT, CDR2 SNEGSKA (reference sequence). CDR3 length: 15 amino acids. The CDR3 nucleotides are TGCAGTGCTCCCCAGGCGGCAAGGAATAATTCACCCCTCCACTTT. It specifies CSAPQAARNNSPLHF.

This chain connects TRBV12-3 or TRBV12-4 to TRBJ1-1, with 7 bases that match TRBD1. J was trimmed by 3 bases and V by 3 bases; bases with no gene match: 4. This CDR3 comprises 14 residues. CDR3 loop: CASSFIRGDTEAFF. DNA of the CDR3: TGTGCCAGCAGTTTTATCAGGGGGGACACTGAAGCTTTCTTT.

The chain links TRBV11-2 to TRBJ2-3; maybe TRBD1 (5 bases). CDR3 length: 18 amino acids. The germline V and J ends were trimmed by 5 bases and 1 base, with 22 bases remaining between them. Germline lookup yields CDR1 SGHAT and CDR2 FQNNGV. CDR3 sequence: CASSRFRQGNSGTDTQYF. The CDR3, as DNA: TGTGCCAGCAGCCGATTCCGTCAGGGAAACTCAGGCACAGATACGCAGTATTTT.

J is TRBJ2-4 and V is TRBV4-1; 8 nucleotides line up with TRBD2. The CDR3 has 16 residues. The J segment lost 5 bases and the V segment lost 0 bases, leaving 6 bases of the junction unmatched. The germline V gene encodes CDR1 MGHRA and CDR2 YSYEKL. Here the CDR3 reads CASSQDLGGGQNIQYF. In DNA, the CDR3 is TGCGCCAGCAGCCAAGATCTGGGCGGGGGGCAAAACATTCAGTACTTC.

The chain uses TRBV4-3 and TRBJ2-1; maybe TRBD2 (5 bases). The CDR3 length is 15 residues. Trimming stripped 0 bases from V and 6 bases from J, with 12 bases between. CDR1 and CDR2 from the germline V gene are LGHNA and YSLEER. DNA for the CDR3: TGCGCCAGCAGCCAAGATGAACTAGTTATCAATGAGCAGTTCTTC. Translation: CASSQDELVINEQFF.

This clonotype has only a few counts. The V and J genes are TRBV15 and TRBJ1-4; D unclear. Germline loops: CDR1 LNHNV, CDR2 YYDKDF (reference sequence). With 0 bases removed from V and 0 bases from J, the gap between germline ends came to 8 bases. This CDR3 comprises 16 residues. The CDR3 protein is CATSRDLFATNEKLFF. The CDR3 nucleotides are TGTGCCACCAGCAGAGATCTGTTTGCAACTAATGAAAAACTGTTTTTT.

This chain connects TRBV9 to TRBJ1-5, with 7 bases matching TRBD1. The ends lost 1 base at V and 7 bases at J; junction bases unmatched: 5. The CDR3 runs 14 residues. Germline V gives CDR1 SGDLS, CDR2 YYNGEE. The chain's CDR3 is CASSVTGEGQPQHF. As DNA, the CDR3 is TGTGCCAGCAGCGTAACAGGGGAAGGGCAGCCCCAGCATTTT.

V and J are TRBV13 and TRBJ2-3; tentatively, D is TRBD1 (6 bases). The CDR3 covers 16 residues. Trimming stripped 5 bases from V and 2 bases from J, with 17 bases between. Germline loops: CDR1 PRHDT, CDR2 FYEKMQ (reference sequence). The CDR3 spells CASSHAGAEVTDTQYF. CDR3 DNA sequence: TGTGCCAGCAGCCACGCAGGGGCAGAGGTCACAGATACGCAGTATTTT.

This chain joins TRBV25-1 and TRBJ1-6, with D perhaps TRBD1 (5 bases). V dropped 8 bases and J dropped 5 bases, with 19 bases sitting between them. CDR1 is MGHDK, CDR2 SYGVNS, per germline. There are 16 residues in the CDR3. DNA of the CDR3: TGTGCCAGCGCCACCGGGACTCCGGCCCATAATTCACCCCTCCACTTT. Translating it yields CASATGTPAHNSPLHF.

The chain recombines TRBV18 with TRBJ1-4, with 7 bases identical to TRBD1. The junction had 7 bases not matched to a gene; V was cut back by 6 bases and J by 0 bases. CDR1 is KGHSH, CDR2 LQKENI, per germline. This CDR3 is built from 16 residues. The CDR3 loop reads CASSRGQTTTNEKLFF. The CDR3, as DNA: TGTGCCAGCTCTCGGGGACAGACGACAACTAATGAAAAACTGTTTTTT.

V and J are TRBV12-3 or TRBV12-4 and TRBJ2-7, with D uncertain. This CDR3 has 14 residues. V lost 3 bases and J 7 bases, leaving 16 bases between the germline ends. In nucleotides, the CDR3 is TGTGCCAGCAGTTTCTTACTTAGAGACAATGAGCAGTACTTC. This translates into CASSFLLRDNEQYF.

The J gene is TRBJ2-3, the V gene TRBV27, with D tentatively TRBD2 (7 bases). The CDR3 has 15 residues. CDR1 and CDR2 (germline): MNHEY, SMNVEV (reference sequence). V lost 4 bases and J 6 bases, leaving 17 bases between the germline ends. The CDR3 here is CASSWGVGGGDTQYF. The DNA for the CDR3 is TGTGCCAGCAGTTGGGGGGTAGGGGGGGGTGATACGCAGTATTTT.

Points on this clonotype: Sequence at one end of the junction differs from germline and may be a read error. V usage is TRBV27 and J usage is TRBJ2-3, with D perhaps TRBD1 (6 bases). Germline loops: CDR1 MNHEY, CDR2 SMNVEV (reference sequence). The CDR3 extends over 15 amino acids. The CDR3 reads CASTPGERNTDTRYF. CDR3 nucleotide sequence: TGTGCCAGCACCCCAGGGGAAAGAAACACAGATACGCGGTATTTT.

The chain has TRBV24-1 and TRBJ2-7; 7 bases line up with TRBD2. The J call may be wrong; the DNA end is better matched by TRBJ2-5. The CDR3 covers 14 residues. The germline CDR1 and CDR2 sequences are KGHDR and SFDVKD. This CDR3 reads CATSDPRTSETQYF. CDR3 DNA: TGTGCCACCAGTGATCCGAGGACTAGTGAGACCCAGTACTTC.

The CDR3: CASSQAPVRNEKLFF. The DNA for the CDR3 is TGTGCCAGCAGCCAAGCACCCGTCCGGAATGAAAAACTGTTTTTT. The rearrangement joins TRBV3-1 to TRBJ1-4; D is unresolved. The CDR3 totals 15 residues. The germline V and J ends were trimmed by 1 base and 5 bases, with 11 bases remaining between them. The germline V gene encodes CDR1 LGHDT and CDR2 YNNKEL (reference sequence). The full variable domain, rest sourced from reference TRBV3-1 and TRBJ1-4, is DTAVSQTPKYLVTQMGNDKSIKCEQNLGHDTMYWYKQDSKKFLKIMFSYNNKELIINETVPNRFSPKSPDKAHLNLHINSLELGDSAVYFCASSQAPVRNEKLFFGSGTQLSVL.

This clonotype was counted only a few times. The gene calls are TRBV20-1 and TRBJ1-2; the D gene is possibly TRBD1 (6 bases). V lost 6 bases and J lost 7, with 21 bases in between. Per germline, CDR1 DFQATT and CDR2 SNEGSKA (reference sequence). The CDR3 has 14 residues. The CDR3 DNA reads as TGCAGTGCCCCAGGGGTAACAGGGATTGGTGGCTACACCTTC. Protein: CSAPGVTGIGGYTF.

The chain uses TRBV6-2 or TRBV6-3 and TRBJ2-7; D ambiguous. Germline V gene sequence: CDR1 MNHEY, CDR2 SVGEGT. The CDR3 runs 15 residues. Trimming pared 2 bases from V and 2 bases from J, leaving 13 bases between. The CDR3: CASSYGSGDPYEQYF. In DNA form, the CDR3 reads TGTGCCAGCAGTTACGGGTCTGGTGATCCCTACGAGCAGTACTTC.

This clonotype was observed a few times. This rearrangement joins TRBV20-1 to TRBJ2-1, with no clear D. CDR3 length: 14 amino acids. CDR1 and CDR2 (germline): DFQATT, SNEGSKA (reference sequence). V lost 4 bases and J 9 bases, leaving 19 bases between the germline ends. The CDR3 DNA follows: TGCAGTGCTATAAAAGACTCCCGGAGTGGTGAGCAGTTCTTC. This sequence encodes CSAIKDSRSGEQFF.

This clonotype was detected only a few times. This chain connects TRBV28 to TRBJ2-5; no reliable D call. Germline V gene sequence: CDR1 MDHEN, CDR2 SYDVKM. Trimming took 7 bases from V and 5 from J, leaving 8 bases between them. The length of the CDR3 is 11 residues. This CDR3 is CASKWYETQYF. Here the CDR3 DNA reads TGTGCCAGCAAGTGGTACGAGACCCAGTACTTC.

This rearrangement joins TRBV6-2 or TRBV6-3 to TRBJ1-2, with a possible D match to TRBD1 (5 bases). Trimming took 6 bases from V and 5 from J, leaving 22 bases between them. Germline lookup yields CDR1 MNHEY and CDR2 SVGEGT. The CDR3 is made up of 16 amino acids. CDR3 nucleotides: TGTGCCAGCAGACAGACTGGGACGGAAGGTCCTTATGGCTACACCTTC. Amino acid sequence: CASRQTGTEGPYGYTF.

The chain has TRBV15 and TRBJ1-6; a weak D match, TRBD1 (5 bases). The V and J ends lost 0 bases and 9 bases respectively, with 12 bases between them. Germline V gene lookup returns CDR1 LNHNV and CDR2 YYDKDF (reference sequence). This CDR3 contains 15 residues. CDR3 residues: CATSREGGYGSPLHF. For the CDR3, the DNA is TGTGCCACCAGCAGAGAGGGGGGTTATGGTTCACCCCTCCACTTT. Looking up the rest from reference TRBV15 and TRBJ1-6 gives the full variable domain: DAMVIQNPRYQVTQFGKPVTLSCSQTLNHNVMYWYQQKSSQAPKLLFHYYDKDFNNEADTPDNFQSRRPNTSFCFLDIRSPGLGDTAMYLCATSREGGYGSPLHFGNGTRLTVT.

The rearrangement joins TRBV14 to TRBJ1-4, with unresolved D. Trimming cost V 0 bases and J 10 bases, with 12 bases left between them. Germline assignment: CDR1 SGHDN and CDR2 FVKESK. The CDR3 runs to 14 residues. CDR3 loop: CASSQELAVGKLFF. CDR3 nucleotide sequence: TGTGCCAGCAGCCAAGAGTTGGCAGTTGGAAAACTGTTTTTT.

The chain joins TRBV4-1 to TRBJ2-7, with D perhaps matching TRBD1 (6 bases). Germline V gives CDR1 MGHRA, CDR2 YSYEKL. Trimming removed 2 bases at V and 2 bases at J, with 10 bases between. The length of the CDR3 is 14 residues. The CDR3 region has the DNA TGCGCCAGCAGCCAATTACAGGGTACCTACGAGCAGTACTTC. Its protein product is CASSQLQGTYEQYF.

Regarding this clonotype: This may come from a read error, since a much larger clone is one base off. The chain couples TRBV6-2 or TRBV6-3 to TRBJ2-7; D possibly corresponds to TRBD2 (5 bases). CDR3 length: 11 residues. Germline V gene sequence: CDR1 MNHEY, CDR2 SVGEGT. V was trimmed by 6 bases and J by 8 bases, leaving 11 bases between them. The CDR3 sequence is CASSNGDKQYF. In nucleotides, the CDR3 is TGTGCCAGCAGCAACGGGGATAAGCAGTACTTC.

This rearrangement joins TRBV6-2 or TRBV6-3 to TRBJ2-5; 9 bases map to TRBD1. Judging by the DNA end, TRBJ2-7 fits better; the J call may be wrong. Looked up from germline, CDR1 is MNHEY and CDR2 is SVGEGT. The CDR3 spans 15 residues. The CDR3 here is CASSLAGTGKNEQYF. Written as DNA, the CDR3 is TGTGCCAGCAGCCTCGCCGGGACAGGGAAAAACGAGCAGTACTTC.

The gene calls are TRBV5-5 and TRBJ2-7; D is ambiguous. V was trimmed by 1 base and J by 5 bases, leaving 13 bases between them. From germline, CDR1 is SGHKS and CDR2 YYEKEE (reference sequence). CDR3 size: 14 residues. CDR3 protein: CASSLKGLGHEQYF. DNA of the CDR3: TGTGCCAGCAGCTTGAAAGGCCTGGGTCACGAGCAGTACTTC.

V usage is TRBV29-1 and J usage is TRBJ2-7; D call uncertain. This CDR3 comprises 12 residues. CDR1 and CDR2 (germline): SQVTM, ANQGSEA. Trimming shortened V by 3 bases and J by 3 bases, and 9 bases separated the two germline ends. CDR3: CSVEKSGYEQYF. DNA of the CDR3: TGCAGCGTTGAGAAGTCTGGCTACGAGCAGTACTTC.

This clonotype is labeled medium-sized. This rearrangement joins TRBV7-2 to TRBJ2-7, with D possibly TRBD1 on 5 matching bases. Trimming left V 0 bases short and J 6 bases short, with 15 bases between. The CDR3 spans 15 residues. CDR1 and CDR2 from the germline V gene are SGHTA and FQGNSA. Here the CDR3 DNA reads TGTGCCAGCAGCTTAGCGCAAGGGGCCTTGGCCGAGCAGTACTTC. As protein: CASSLAQGALAEQYF.

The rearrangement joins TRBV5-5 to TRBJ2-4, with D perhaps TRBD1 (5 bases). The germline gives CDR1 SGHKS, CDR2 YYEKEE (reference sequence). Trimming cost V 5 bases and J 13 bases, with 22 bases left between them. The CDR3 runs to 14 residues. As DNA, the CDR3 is TGTGCCAGCAGTTCGACAGCCACACAAGAGATCCAGTACTTC. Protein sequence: CASSSTATQEIQYF.

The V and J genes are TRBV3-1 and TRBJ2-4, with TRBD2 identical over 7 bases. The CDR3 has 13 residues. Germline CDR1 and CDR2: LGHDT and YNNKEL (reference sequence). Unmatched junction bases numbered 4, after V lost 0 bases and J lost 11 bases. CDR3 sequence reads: CASSQDLLAVQYF. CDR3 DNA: TGTGCCAGCAGCCAAGATCTGCTAGCGGTTCAGTACTTC.

The CDR3 region is CASSEARGNSPLHF. The CDR3 DNA reads TGTGCCAGCAGTGAAGCGAGGGGGAATTCACCCCTCCACTTT. The chain is built from TRBV6-1 and TRBJ1-6; a possible D gene is TRBD1 (6 bases). Germline V gene sequence: CDR1 MNHNS, CDR2 SASEGT. The CDR3 totals 14 residues. Trimming took 0 bases from V and 7 from J, leaving 7 bases between them.